These 15 T cell receptor beta chains share one sample of origin, sequenced in a study of T cell changes during pregnancy in multiple sclerosis. Generated by immunoSEQ multiplex PCR, the TCRdb table keeps only in-frame clones and is missing some. Of 100,000 or so clones listed, more than 90% are singletons. The material was peripheral blood, obtained in the second trimester of pregnancy. These TCRs come from a female donor with multiple sclerosis, enrolled in a pregnancy study.

V is TRBV13 and J is TRBJ2-3; D gene uncertain. V was trimmed by 5 bases and J by 9 bases, leaving 21 bases between them. The CDR3 covers 15 residues. Germline values: CDR1 PRHDT, CDR2 FYEKMQ (reference sequence). As DNA, the CDR3 is TGTGCCAGCAGCCCTCAGACCCTGGGCCGTGGGACGCAGTATTTT. Translation: CASSPQTLGRGTQYF.

The chain joins TRBV5-1 to TRBJ2-3; TRBD1 matches at 9 bases. Germline CDR1 reads SGHRS; CDR2 reads YFSETQ. The V gene end was trimmed by 5 bases and the J gene end by 4 bases; junction bases not matched to a gene: 5. The CDR3 spans 14 residues. CDR3: CASSDRGRPDTQYF. CDR3 nucleotides: TGCGCCAGCAGTGACAGGGGGAGGCCAGATACGCAGTATTTT. The full variable domain, rest sourced from reference TRBV5-1 and TRBJ2-3, is KAGVTQTPRYLIKTRGQQVTLSCSPISGHRSVSWYQQTPGQGLQFLFEYFSETQRNKGNFPGRFSGRQFSNSRSEMNVSTLELGDSALYLCASSDRGRPDTQYFGPGTRLTVL.

The genes are TRBV29-1 and TRBJ1-1; 10 nucleotides line up with TRBD1. CDR1 SQVTM and CDR2 ANQGSEA come from the germline V gene. With V trimmed by 4 bases and J by 5 bases, 19 bases remained unmatched. The CDR3 is 18 residues long. The CDR3 here is CSVAWAGFRDRGRTEAFF. The CDR3 DNA sequence: TGCAGCGTTGCGTGGGCGGGTTTTAGGGACAGGGGAAGGACTGAAGCTTTCTTT.

This rearrangement joins TRBV27 to TRBJ1-5, with TRBD1 identical over 7 bases. V shed 5 bases and J 0 bases; nucleotides not matched to a gene: 7. Germline CDR1 is MNHEY and CDR2 is SMNVEV (reference sequence). The CDR3 contains 16 residues. The CDR3 nucleotides are TGTGCCAGCAGTCTGTCCGGGACAGATAGCAATCAGCCCCAGCATTTT. Protein: CASSLSGTDSNQPQHF.

This chain uses TRBV27 with TRBJ1-6; 9 bases are a match to TRBD1. The germline V gene has CDR1 MNHEY and CDR2 SMNVEV (reference sequence). With 3 bases clipped from V and 7 bases from J, the junction kept 4 bases outside the gene matches. CDR3 size: 15 residues. CDR3 sequence (DNA): TGTGCCAGCAGTTTGGGGACAGGGAGAAATTCACCCCTCCACTTT. This codes for CASSLGTGRNSPLHF.

The chain recombines TRBV19 with TRBJ2-3; tentatively, D is TRBD2 (6 bases). Between the trimmed V and J ends, which lost 5 bases and 3 bases, there was a span of 15 bases. There are 15 residues in the CDR3. Germline V lookup: CDR1 LNHDA, CDR2 SQIVND (reference sequence). CDR3 protein: CASSEDPAGTDTQYF. The CDR3 DNA follows: TGTGCCAGTAGTGAGGACCCCGCGGGAACAGATACGCAGTATTTT.

The chain combines TRBV5-1 with TRBJ2-3; 16 bases agree with TRBD2. The CDR3 length is 17 residues. The germline gives CDR1 SGHRS, CDR2 YFSETQ. V lost 0 bases, J lost 7 bases, and 5 bases stayed unmatched. CDR3 sequence: CASSLGGLAGGPHTQYF. The CDR3 DNA is TGCGCCAGCAGCTTGGGGGGACTAGCGGGAGGGCCGCATACGCAGTATTTT.

The chain couples TRBV6-6 to TRBJ1-3; 7 positions agree with TRBD1. The V gene end was trimmed by 2 bases and the J gene end by 5 bases; junction bases not matched to a gene: 6. This CDR3 region has 15 residues. Germline CDR1 and CDR2: MNHNY and SVGAGI (reference sequence). CDR3 bases: TGTGCCAGCAGTTACCCTGGACAGGAACGAAACACCATATATTTT. Protein sequence: CASSYPGQERNTIYF.

The chain employs TRBV7-6 and TRBJ2-5, with D perhaps matching TRBD1 (6 bases). The CDR3 is 14 residues long. The V end lost 1 base, the J end lost 5 bases, and 11 bases lay between the germline ends. CDR1 is SGHVS, CDR2 FNYEAQ, per germline. The CDR3 DNA follows: TGTGCCAGCAGCTTAGTAGGGGGATCGGAGACCCAGTACTTC. Its translation: CASSLVGGSETQYF.

V gene TRBV6-1 combines with J gene TRBJ1-1; a possible D gene is TRBD1 (6 bases). The CDR3 is 13 amino acids. The germline V gene has CDR1 MNHNS and CDR2 SASEGT. V lost 6 bases to trimming and J lost 4 bases, with 12 bases between them. DNA of the CDR3: TGTGCCAGCAGACAGGGAGGGGGCACTGAAGCTTTCTTT. Protein sequence: CASRQGGGTEAFF.

The V and J genes are TRBV30 and TRBJ1-5, with 9 bases fitting TRBD1. After removal of 0 bases from V and 6 bases from J, the junction contained 6 bases not matched to a gene. This CDR3 contains 15 residues. Germline V gives CDR1 GTSNPN, CDR2 SVGIG (reference sequence). In DNA form, the CDR3 reads TGTGCCTGGAGTGTATGGGGACAGGGAGGTCAGCCCCAGCATTTT. Protein product: CAWSVWGQGGQPQHF.

The V call is TRBV7-2, the J call TRBJ2-7, with D possibly TRBD2 on 5 matching bases. The length of the CDR3 is 15 residues. Trimming shortened V by 1 base and J by 4 bases, and 14 bases separated the two germline ends. Germline V gives CDR1 SGHTA, CDR2 FQGNSA. CDR3 residues: CASSLGTGGGYEQYF. CDR3 bases: TGTGCCAGCAGCTTAGGCACCGGCGGAGGTTACGAGCAGTACTTC.

The gene calls are TRBV27 and TRBJ1-6; 7 bases are shared with TRBD1. The CDR3 sequence is 13 residues long. V shed 11 bases and J 2 bases; nucleotides not matched to a gene: 3. The V gene's germline CDR1 is MNHEY and CDR2 SMNVEV (reference sequence). CDR3 DNA sequence: TGTGCCGCGGGGACAGCCTATAATTCACCCCTCCACTTT. This gives the protein CAAGTAYNSPLHF.

The V call is TRBV5-6, the J call TRBJ1-1, with 7 bases fitting TRBD1. Per germline, CDR1 SGHDT and CDR2 YYEEEE. CDR3 length: 15 residues. The V gene end was trimmed by 1 base and the J gene end by 3 bases; junction bases not matched to a gene: 6. DNA of the CDR3: TGTGCCAGCAGCTTGTTCACAACAGGGGACACTGAAGCTTTCTTT. Translated: CASSLFTTGDTEAFF.

The rearrangement uses TRBV6-5 and TRBJ2-1, with a tentative D call TRBD2 (6 bases). V was clipped by 6 bases and J by 3 bases, with 12 bases between them. The CDR3 has 14 amino acids. CDR1 is MNHEY, CDR2 SVGAGI, per germline. In nucleotides, the CDR3 is TGTGCCAGCAGGAGGTCCGGGAGCTACAATGAGCAGTTCTTC. Translation: CASRRSGSYNEQFF.